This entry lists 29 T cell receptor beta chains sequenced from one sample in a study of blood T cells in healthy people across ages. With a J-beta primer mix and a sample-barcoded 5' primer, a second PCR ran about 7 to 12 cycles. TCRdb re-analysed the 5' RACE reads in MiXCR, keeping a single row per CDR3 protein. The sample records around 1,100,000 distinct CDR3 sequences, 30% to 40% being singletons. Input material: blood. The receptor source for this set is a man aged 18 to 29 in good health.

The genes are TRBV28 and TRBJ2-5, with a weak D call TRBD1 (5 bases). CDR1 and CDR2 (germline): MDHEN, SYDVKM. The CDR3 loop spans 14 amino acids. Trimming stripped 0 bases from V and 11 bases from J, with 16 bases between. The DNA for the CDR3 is TGTGCCAGCAGTTTATGGCCAGGGAACAATGAGCAGTACTTC. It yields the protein CASSLWPGNNEQYF.

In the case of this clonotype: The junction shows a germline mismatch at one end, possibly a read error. CDR3 DNA sequence: TGCAGGGCTAGGGGACTCCGGGACGAGCAGTACTTC. This encodes CRARGLRDEQYF. The V call is TRBV20-1, the J call TRBJ2-7; TRBD2 is a possible D gene (6 bases). This CDR3 region has 12 residues. Germline V gene lookup returns CDR1 DFQATT and CDR2 SNEGSKA (reference sequence).

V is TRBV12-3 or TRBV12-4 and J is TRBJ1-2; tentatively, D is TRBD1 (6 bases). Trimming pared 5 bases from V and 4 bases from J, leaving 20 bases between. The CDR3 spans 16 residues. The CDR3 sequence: CASSTAGTRFSYGYTF. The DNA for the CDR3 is TGTGCCAGCAGTACTGCCGGGACACGATTCTCCTATGGCTACACCTTC.

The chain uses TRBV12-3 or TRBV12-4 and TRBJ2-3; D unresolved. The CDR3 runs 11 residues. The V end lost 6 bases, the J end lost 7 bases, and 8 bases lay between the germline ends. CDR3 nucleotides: TGTGCCAGCAGCGACTGGAATACGCAGTATTTT. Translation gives CASSDWNTQYF.

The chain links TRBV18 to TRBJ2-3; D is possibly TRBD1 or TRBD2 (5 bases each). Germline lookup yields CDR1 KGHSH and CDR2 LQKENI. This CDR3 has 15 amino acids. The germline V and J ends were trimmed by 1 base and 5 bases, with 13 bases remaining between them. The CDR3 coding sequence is TGTGCCAGCTCACCACGTCCGCAGGGAGTAGATACGCAGTATTTT. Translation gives CASSPRPQGVDTQYF.

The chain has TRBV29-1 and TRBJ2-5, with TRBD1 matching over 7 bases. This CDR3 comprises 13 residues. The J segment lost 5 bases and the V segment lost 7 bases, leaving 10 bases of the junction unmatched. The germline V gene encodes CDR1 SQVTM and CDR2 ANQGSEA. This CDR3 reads CSAKRGLGETQYF. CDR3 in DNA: TGCAGCGCAAAGAGGGGGCTTGGGGAGACCCAGTACTTC.

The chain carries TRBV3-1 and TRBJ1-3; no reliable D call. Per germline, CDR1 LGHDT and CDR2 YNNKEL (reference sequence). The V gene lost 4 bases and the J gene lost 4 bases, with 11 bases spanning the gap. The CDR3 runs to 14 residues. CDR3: CASSPLLGGNTIYF. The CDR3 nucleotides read TGTGCCAGCAGCCCTTTACTAGGAGGAAACACCATATATTTT.

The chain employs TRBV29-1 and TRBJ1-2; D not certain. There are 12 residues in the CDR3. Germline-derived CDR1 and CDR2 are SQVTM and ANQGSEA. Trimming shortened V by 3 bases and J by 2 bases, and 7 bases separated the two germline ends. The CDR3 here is CSVEDGNYGYTF. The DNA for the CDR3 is TGCAGCGTTGAGGACGGAAACTATGGCTACACCTTC.

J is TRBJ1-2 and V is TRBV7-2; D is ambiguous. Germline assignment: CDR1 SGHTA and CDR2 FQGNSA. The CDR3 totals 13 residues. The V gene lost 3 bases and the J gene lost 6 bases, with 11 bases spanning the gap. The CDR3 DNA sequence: TGTGCCAGCAGCTTCGAGGGCCTCCATGGCTACACCTTC. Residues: CASSFEGLHGYTF.

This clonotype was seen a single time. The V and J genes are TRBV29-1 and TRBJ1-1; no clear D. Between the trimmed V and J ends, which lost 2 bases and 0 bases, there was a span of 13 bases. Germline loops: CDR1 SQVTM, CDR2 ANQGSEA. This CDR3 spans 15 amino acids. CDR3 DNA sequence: TGCAGCGTTGAACAAGGGCAGCGTCTGAACACTGAAGCTTTCTTT. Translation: CSVEQGQRLNTEAFF.

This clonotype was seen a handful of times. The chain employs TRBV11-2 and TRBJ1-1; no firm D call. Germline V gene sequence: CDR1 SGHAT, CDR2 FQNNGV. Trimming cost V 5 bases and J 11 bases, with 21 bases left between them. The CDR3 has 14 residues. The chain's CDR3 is CASSPLISTPIAFF. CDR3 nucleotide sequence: TGTGCCAGCAGCCCCCTCATATCGACACCGATCGCTTTCTTT.

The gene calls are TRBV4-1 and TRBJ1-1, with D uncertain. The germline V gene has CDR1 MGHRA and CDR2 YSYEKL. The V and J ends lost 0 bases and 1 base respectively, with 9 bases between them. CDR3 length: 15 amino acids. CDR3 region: CASSQDLRGNTEAFF. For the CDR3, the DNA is TGCGCCAGCAGCCAAGATCTACGGGGGAACACTGAAGCTTTCTTT.

CDR3 sequence: CASSVTGAWVAFF. The DNA of the CDR3 is TGTGCCAGCAGTGTTACAGGGGCCTGGGTAGCTTTCTTT. The genes are TRBV12-3 or TRBV12-4 and TRBJ1-1; 7 bases match TRBD1. The CDR3 contains 13 residues. The trim removed 5 bases at V and 10 bases at J, leaving 10 bases unmatched.

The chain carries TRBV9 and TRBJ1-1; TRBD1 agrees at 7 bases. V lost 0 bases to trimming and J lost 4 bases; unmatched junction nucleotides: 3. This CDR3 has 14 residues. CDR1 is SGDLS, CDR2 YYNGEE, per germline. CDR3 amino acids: CASSVDPGGTEAFF. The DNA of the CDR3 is TGTGCCAGCAGCGTAGATCCAGGGGGCACTGAAGCTTTCTTT.

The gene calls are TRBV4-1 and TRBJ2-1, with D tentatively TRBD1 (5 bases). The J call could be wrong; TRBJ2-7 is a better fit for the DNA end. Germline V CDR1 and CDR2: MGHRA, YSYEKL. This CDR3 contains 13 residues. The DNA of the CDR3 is TGCGCCAGCAGAGGGGCTTCTGACAATGAGCAGTACTTC. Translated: CASRGASDNEQYF.

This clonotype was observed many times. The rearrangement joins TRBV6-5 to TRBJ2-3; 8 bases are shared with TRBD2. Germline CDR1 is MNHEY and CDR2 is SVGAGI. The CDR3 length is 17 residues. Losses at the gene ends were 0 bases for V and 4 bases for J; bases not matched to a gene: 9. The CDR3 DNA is TGTGCCAGCAGTTACTCGAGTAGCGGGGAGAAGCCAGATACGCAGTATTTT. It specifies CASSYSSSGEKPDTQYF.

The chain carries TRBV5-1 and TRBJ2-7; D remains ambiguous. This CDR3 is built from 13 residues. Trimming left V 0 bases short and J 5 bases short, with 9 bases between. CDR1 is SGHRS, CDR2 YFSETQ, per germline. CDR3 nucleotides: TGCGCCAGCAGCTTGGGTTCTGGAGACGAGCAGTACTTC. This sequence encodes CASSLGSGDEQYF.

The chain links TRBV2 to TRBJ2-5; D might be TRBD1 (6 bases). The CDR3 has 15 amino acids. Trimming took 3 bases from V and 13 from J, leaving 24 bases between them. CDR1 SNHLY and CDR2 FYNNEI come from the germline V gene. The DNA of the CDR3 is TGTGCCAGCAGTGATCTCGGACAGCGACCTAGATTGCTGTACTTC. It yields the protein CASSDLGQRPRLLYF.

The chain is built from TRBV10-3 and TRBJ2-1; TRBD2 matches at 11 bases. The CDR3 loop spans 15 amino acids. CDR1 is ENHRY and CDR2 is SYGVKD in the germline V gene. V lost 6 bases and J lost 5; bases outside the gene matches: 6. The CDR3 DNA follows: TGTGCCATCAGGAAGGGACTAGCGGACCACAATGAGCAGTTCTTC. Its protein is CAIRKGLADHNEQFF.

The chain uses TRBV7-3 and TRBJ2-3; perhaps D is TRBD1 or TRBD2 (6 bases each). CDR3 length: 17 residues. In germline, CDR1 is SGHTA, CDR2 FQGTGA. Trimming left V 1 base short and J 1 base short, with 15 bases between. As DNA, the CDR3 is TGTGCCAGCAGCTTAAATGTATCGGAGGGGGGCACAGATACGCAGTATTTT. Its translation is CASSLNVSEGGTDTQYF.

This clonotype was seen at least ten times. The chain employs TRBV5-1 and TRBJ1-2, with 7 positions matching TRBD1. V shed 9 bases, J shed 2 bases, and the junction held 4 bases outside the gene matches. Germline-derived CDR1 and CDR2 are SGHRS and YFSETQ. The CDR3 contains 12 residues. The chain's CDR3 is CAIPTGNYGYTF. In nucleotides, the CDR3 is TGCGCCATCCCGACAGGGAACTATGGCTACACCTTC.

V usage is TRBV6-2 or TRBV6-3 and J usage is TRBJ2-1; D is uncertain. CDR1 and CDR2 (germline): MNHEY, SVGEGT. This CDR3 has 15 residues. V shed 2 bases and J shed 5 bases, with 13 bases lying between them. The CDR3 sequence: CASSYPAQRDNEQFF. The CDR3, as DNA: TGTGCCAGCAGTTACCCCGCCCAACGGGACAATGAGCAGTTCTTC.

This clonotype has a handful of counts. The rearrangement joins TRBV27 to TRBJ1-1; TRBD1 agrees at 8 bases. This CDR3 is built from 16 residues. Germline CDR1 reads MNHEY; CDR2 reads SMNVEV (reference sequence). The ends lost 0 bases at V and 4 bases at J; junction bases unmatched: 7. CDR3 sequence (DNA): TGTGCCAGCAGTTTATCGCCGACAGGGGTGGGCACTGAAGCTTTCTTT. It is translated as CASSLSPTGVGTEAFF.

The DNA for the CDR3 is TGTGCCAGCAACCAGATGACCTACAATGAGCAGTTCTTC. Its protein product is CASNQMTYNEQFF. This chain uses TRBV14 with TRBJ2-1, with no clear D. The CDR3 length is 13 residues. The V gene's germline CDR1 is SGHDN and CDR2 FVKESK. Trimming stripped 7 bases from V and 2 bases from J, with 9 bases between.

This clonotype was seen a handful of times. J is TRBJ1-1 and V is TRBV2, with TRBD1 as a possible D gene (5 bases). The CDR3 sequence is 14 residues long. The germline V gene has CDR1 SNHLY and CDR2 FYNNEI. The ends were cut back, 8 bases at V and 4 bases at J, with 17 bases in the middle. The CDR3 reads CASGRQRGVTEAFF. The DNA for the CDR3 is TGTGCCAGCGGACGACAGAGGGGAGTCACTGAAGCTTTCTTT.

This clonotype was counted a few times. For the CDR3, the DNA is TGTGCCAGCAGCCCCAGGGCAGGCAGTGGCAATCAGCCCCAGCATTTT. It translates to CASSPRAGSGNQPQHF. The chain is built from TRBV7-2 and TRBJ1-5, with D tentatively TRBD1 (5 bases). Germline-derived CDR1 and CDR2 are SGHTA and FQGNSA. The CDR3 spans 16 residues. Trimming stripped 5 bases from V and 2 bases from J, with 16 bases between.

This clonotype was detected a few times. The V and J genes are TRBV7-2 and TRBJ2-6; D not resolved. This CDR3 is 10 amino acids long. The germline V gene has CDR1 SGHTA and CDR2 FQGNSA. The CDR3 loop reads CSSGANVLTF. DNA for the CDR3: TGTAGCTCTGGGGCCAACGTCCTGACTTTC. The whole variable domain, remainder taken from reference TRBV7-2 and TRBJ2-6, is GAGVSQSPSNKVTEKGKDVELRCDPISGHTALYWYRQSLGQGLEFLIYFQGNSAPDKSGLPSDRFSAERTGGSVSTLTIQRTQQEDSAVYLCSSGANVLTFGAGSRLTVL.

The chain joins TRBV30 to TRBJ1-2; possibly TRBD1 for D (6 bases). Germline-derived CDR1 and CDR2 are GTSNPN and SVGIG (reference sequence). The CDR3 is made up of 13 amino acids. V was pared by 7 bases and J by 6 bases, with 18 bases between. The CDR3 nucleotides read TGTGCCTACCGGGACACAACTCCCCATGGCTACACCTTC. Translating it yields CAYRDTTPHGYTF. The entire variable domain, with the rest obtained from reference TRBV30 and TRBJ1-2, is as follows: SQTIHQWPATLVQPVGSPLSLECTVEGTSNPNLYWYRQAAGRGLQLLFYSVGIGQISSEVPQNLSASRPQDRQFILSSKKLLLSDSGFYLCAYRDTTPHGYTFGSGTRLTVV.

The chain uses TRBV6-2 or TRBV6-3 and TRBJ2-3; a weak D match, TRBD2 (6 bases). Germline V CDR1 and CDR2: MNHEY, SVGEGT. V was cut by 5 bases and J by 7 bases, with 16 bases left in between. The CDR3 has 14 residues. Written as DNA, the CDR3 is TGTGCCAGCAGTCGCGGGACTCAACCAAATACGCAGTATTTT. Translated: CASSRGTQPNTQYF.